These T cell receptor beta chains were read from a single sample in a study of blood T cell repertoires in COVID-19. Sequenced by immunoSEQ multiplex PCR; TCRdb stores in-frame clones only, minus some. The sample has 250,000 to 350,000 clones; around 87% are singletons. The sample comprised peripheral blood. These receptors all stem from a man aged 18 to 29 with active or convalescent COVID-19. Each CDR3 is given with its conserved first and last residue. D genes are given only for firm matches. Clone size is given for some rows only: seen once, a few or many times, or a class if the clone is expanded.

d_call	clone_size	v_call	j_call	cdr3_aa	cdr3_nt
NA	NA	TRBV28	TRBJ2-5	CASSSQGWETQYF	TGTGCCAGCAGTTCCCAGGGGTGGGAGACCCAGTACTTC
TRBD1	NA	TRBV7-3	TRBJ2-5	CASSLLAGGQETQYF	TGTGCCAGCAGCTTGCTTGCAGGGGGCCAAGAGACCCAGTACTTC
TRBD2	NA	TRBV7-9	TRBJ2-3	CASSLASGRLSDTQYF	TGTGCCAGCAGCTTAGCTAGCGGGAGGCTCTCAGATACGCAGTATTTT
TRBD1	NA	TRBV4-1	TRBJ2-1	CASSQDRAGRDRLYNEQFF	TGCGCCAGCAGCCAGGACCGCGCTGGCCGGGACAGACTCTACAATGAGCAGTTCTTC
NA	NA	TRBV18	TRBJ2-7	CASSPFQGRTYEQYF	TGTGCCAGCTCACCCTTCCAGGGAAGAACCTACGAGCAGTACTTC
NA	few	TRBV28	TRBJ1-1	CATQTEDEAFF	TGTGCCACCCAGACTGAAGATGAAGCTTTCTTT
TRBD2	NA	TRBV13	TRBJ2-7	CASSPAREGTYEQYF	TGTGCCAGCAGCCCCGCGCGGGAGGGGACGTACGAGCAGTACTTC
NA	NA	TRBV6-4	TRBJ1-6	CASSEIRDSPLHF	TGTGCCAGCAGTGAAATACGGGATTCACCCCTCCACTTT
NA	NA	TRBV11-1	TRBJ2-5	CASTAGETQYF	TGTGCCAGCACCGCGGGAGAGACCCAGTACTTC
TRBD2	NA	TRBV7-2	TRBJ2-7	CASSYTSGGAYEQYF	TGTGCCAGCAGCTACACTAGCGGGGGGGCGTACGAGCAGTACTTC
NA	NA	TRBV19	TRBJ1-3	CASTKTASGNTIYF	TGTGCCAGTACTAAGACAGCCTCTGGAAACACCATATATTTT